Listed here are 20 T cell receptor beta chains from one sample, sequenced in a study of OX40 agonist ivuxolimab in advanced cancers. Sequenced by immunoSEQ multiplex PCR; TCRdb stores in-frame clones only, minus some. The table includes tens of thousands of clones, about 80% detected once. This material consisted of CD4+ or CD8+ T cells sorted from blood, taken in a trial of the OX40 agonist ivuxolimab. The receptor set was obtained from an adult with an advanced solid tumor such as melanoma, head and neck, liver or kidney cancer.

This sequence joins TRBV6-6 and TRBJ2-5; tentative D call: TRBD2 (5 bases). This CDR3 spans 15 amino acids. The germline V gene has CDR1 MNHNY and CDR2 SVGAGI (reference sequence). V lost 2 bases to trimming and J lost 3 bases, with 13 bases between them. The CDR3 sequence: CASSYSRGSEETQYF. Here the CDR3 DNA reads TGTGCCAGCAGTTACAGTCGTGGTAGCGAAGAGACCCAGTACTTC.

V usage is TRBV6-1 and J usage is TRBJ2-5; no definite D call. There are 14 residues in the CDR3. Trimming took off 1 base at V and 7 bases at J, with 13 bases between the two ends. Germline V lookup: CDR1 MNHNS, CDR2 SASEGT. As DNA, the CDR3 is TGTGCCAGCAGTGAAGGAAGGGATCGAGGGACCCAGTACTTC. It translates to CASSEGRDRGTQYF.

This chain links TRBV28 with TRBJ2-5, with a weak D call TRBD2 (6 bases). CDR3 length: 13 amino acids. The germline V and J ends were trimmed by 6 bases and 4 bases, with 12 bases remaining between them. Germline loops: CDR1 MDHEN, CDR2 SYDVKM. CDR3 in amino acids: CASSGGPPETQYF. The CDR3 DNA is TGTGCCAGCAGCGGGGGTCCCCCAGAGACCCAGTACTTC.

This chain uses TRBV9 with TRBJ1-5, with a weak D call TRBD1 (5 bases). Trimming cost V 2 bases and J 7 bases, with 16 bases left between them. The CDR3 covers 15 residues. Germline V gene sequence: CDR1 SGDLS, CDR2 YYNGEE. The chain's CDR3 is CASSVGSGFDQPQHF. CDR3 bases: TGTGCCAGCAGCGTCGGGTCAGGGTTTGACCAGCCCCAGCATTTT.

The rearrangement joins TRBV6-6 to TRBJ1-1; D remains ambiguous. Germline values: CDR1 MNHNY, CDR2 SVGAGI (reference sequence). The V end was cut by 4 bases, the J end by 0 bases, with 3 bases between. This CDR3 contains 12 residues. CDR3 coding DNA: TGTGCCAGCAGTTTCATGAACACTGAAGCTTTCTTT. It yields the protein CASSFMNTEAFF.

The chain employs TRBV19 and TRBJ2-1; 7 bases agree with TRBD2. This CDR3 comprises 15 residues. Germline V gene data show CDR1 as LNHDA and CDR2 as SQIVND (reference sequence). Trimming at V came to 6 bases and at J to 4 bases, leaving 9 bases not matched to a gene. In nucleotides, the CDR3 is TGTGCCAGTAGATTAGCGGGCCGACTTTACAATGAGCAGTTCTTC. Translation: CASRLAGRLYNEQFF.

The chain combines TRBV28 with TRBJ2-3; the D gene is possibly TRBD2 (6 bases). The CDR3 contains 14 residues. Per the germline V gene, CDR1 is MDHEN and CDR2 is SYDVKM. Deletions cut 6 bases from V and 5 bases from J, with 15 bases between. CDR3 DNA sequence: TGTGCCAGCAGGCTCGTGGGGGGAAGAGATACGCAGTATTTT. It encodes CASRLVGGRDTQYF.

The chain has TRBV5-4 and TRBJ1-2, with D hard to call. The CDR3 covers 14 residues. Germline V CDR1 and CDR2: SGHNT, YYREEE (reference sequence). Trimming took off 0 bases at V and 4 bases at J, with 10 bases between the two ends. In DNA form, the CDR3 reads TGTGCCAGCAGCTTGGTTGGGCAATCCTATGGCTACACCTTC. It encodes CASSLVGQSYGYTF.

The chain joins TRBV19 to TRBJ2-6, with D perhaps TRBD2 (6 bases). The CDR3 is 14 residues long. Trimming shortened V by 9 bases and J by 0 bases, and 9 bases separated the two germline ends. CDR1 and CDR2 from the germline V gene are LNHDA and SQIVND (reference sequence). CDR3 in DNA: TGTGCCAGCGACGGGGGCTCTGGGGCCAACGTCCTGACTTTC. The encoded protein is CASDGGSGANVLTF.

This sequence joins TRBV28 and TRBJ1-2, with D uncertain. This CDR3 is built from 14 residues. V lost 7 bases, J lost 4 bases, and 16 bases lay in between. The germline CDR1 and CDR2 sequences are MDHEN and SYDVKM. The CDR3 nucleotides read TGTGCCAGCACCCTCCTAGGCAGGATCTATGGCTACACCTTC. Translation gives CASTLLGRIYGYTF.

This CDR3 is CASSENIGVEQYF. CDR3 DNA: TGTGCCAGCAGTGAAAACATTGGGGTCGAGCAGTACTTC. This chain links TRBV6-1 with TRBJ2-7; D gene uncertain. Per germline, CDR1 MNHNS and CDR2 SASEGT. CDR3 length: 13 residues. The V end lost 2 bases, the J end lost 6 bases, and 11 bases lay between the germline ends.

The chain is built from TRBV6-1 and TRBJ1-2; 8 positions agree with TRBD1. With 3 bases clipped from V and 8 bases from J, the junction kept 5 bases outside the gene matches. The V gene's germline CDR1 is MNHNS and CDR2 SASEGT. The CDR3 is made up of 13 amino acids. The CDR3 loop reads CASSDQGAQGYTF. The CDR3 bases are TGTGCCAGCAGTGACCAGGGGGCGCAAGGCTACACCTTC.

The gene calls are TRBV19 and TRBJ1-2; 8 nucleotides align to TRBD1. This CDR3 has 18 amino acids. With 7 bases clipped from V and 4 bases from J, the junction kept 20 bases outside the gene matches. CDR1 is LNHDA, CDR2 SQIVND, per germline (reference sequence). The CDR3 sequence is CASKIDRGIGYSRYGYTF. The CDR3 DNA sequence: TGTGCCAGTAAAATTGACAGGGGCATCGGGTACAGTCGCTATGGCTACACCTTC.

This clone was detected once. This chain joins TRBV19 and TRBJ1-1; 9 positions match TRBD1. The V segment lost 4 bases and the J segment 5 bases; nucleotides outside the gene matches: 8. CDR1 is LNHDA, CDR2 SQIVND, per germline (reference sequence). The length of the CDR3 is 15 residues. This chain's CDR3 is CASSRRQGGQTEAFF. In DNA form, the CDR3 reads TGTGCCAGTAGTAGACGACAGGGGGGTCAGACTGAAGCTTTCTTT.

This rearrangement joins TRBV9 to TRBJ2-2; 8 bases map to TRBD2. There are 19 residues in the CDR3. CDR1 is SGDLS, CDR2 YYNGEE, per germline. V shed 4 bases and J 4 bases; nucleotides not matched to a gene: 18. The CDR3 DNA reads as TGTGCCAGCAGCACTTCCGGGACTAGAAGGGCGGTAACCACCGGGGAGCTGTTTTTT. Translated: CASSTSGTRRAVTTGELFF.

The V gene is TRBV30, the J gene TRBJ2-3; D gene uncertain. Between the trimmed V and J ends, which lost 1 base and 4 bases, there was a span of 18 bases. The CDR3 runs to 16 residues. Germline values: CDR1 GTSNPN, CDR2 SVGIG (reference sequence). The CDR3 bases are TGTGCCTGGAGTGCTTCTAGTCTACCTGAAGCAGATACGCAGTATTTT. Its translation: CAWSASSLPEADTQYF.

The chain recombines TRBV18 with TRBJ2-7; possible D gene TRBD1, 5 bases. Germline V CDR1 and CDR2: KGHSH, LQKENI. Between the trimmed V and J ends, which lost 3 bases and 2 bases, there was a span of 11 bases. This CDR3 has 14 amino acids. The CDR3, as DNA: TGTGCCAGCTCACCTTTAGACAGCCCCTACGAGCAGTACTTC. It codes for CASSPLDSPYEQYF.

This clone showed up just once. The V and J genes are TRBV10-3 and TRBJ2-5; 7 nucleotides line up with TRBD1. The germline CDR1 and CDR2 sequences are ENHRY and SYGVKD. The CDR3 loop spans 13 amino acids. V was pared by 8 bases and J by 1 base, with 4 bases of the junction left unmatched. The CDR3 is CAIGRTGQETQYF. CDR3 sequence (DNA): TGTGCCATCGGAAGGACAGGCCAAGAGACCCAGTACTTC.

This clone was seen a handful of times. The chain employs TRBV5-6 and TRBJ1-5; the match to TRBD1 covers 9 bases. The germline V gene encodes CDR1 SGHDT and CDR2 YYEEEE. V was clipped by 3 bases and J by 1 base; unmatched bases: 2. The CDR3 contains 15 residues. The CDR3 sequence: CASSSGQGSNQPQHF. For the CDR3, the DNA is TGTGCCAGCAGCTCCGGACAGGGGAGCAATCAGCCCCAGCATTTT.

The J gene is TRBJ2-3, the V gene TRBV5-1; 10 bases line up with TRBD2. The V and J ends lost 5 bases and 1 base, in that order; junction bases with no gene match: 7. The CDR3 runs to 16 residues. Germline CDR1 and CDR2: SGHRS and YFSETQ. CDR3 in DNA: TGCGCCAGCAGTTTCGGGACTAGCGACCGCACAGATACGCAGTATTTT. Translating gives CASSFGTSDRTDTQYF.